This TCR beta chain was retrieved from a study of shared clonotypes between healthy human individuals. The authors split each subset's genomic DNA evenly across several immunoSEQ plates. Sequencing used immunoSEQ multiplex PCR; TCRdb keeps in-frame clones, though not all of them. The sample has about 1.1 million clones, about four fifths seen once. The CDR3 is 14 residues long. Trimming shortened V by 7 bases and J by 2 bases, and 13 bases separated the two germline ends. Germline V gene lookup returns CDR1 ENHRY and CDR2 SYGVKD. The rearrangement uses TRBV10-3 and TRBJ2-3; a weak D match, TRBD2 (6 bases). The receptor was isolated from a man aged 18 to 29 in good health. Some clones in this sample may be carry-over from other donors' samples. The sample was memory CD4+ T cells from PBMCs. Subset indicated: CD45RA-negative fraction. The CDR3 DNA sequence: TGTGCCATCAAGAGCGGGCCCTTCACAGATACGCAGTATTTT. It specifies CAIKSGPFTDTQYF.